This TCR beta chain was captured by sequencing in a study of T-cell reconstitution after alpha-beta-depleted transplantation in children. The CDR3 has 15 residues. V lost 5 bases and J lost 0; bases outside the gene matches: 4. Germline V CDR1 and CDR2: MNHEY, SMNVEV (reference sequence). As it was prepared, the TCRbeta library received unique molecular identifiers. TCRdb reanalysed the PCR reads using MiXCR and keeps one entry per CDR3 protein. The sample includes 600,000 to 700,000 distinct CDR3 sequences, around 17% of them seen just once. This clonotype was observed at least ten times. This receptor was obtained from a human donor who donated a stem cell graft to a child with acute myeloid leukemia. The sample consisted of PBMCs from the stem cell graft donor, taken from the stem cell graft. The chain combines TRBV27 with TRBJ1-5, with 7 bases aligning to TRBD1. The CDR3 nucleotides are TGTGCCAGCAGTCCGACAGGGTCTAGCAATCAGCCCCAGCATTTT. This gives the protein CASSPTGSSNQPQHF.